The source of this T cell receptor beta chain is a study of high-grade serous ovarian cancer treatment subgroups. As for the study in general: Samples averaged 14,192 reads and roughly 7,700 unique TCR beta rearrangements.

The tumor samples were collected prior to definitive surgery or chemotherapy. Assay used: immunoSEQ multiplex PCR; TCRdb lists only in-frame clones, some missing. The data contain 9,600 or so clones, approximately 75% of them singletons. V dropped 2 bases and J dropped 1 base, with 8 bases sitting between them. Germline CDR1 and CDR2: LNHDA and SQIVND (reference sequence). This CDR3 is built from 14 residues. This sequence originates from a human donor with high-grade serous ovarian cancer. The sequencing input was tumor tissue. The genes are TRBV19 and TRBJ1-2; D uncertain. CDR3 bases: TGTGCCAGTAGTATACTACAGATTAACTATGGCTACACCTTC. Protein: CASSILQINYGYTF.